The source of this T cell receptor beta chain is a study of T cell repertoires in cytomegalovirus infection. Overall study: Use of recently identified HLA-C-restricted and well-studied HLA-B-restricted CMV epitopes was part of the study. Notes on the study in general: It was HLA-C-restricted CMV-specific TCR beta clonotypes that dominated the response ex vivo.

As for this clonotype: Its antigen is not identified.

There are 14 residues in the CDR3. V gave up 1 base and J gave up 0 bases, with 6 bases separating them. Germline loops: CDR1 SGHVS, CDR2 FNYEAQ. TCRdb re-analysed the reads in MiXCR, keeping a single row per CDR3 protein. In the table there are approximately 730,000 distinct CDR3 sequences, roughly 36% of which are singletons. The source was cultured PBMCs, collected from culture after CMV antigen stimulation. The chain joins TRBV7-6 to TRBJ2-5, with D unresolved. This TCR was sampled from a human donor in good health (CMV status not recorded). Some clones in this sample may be carry-over from other donors' samples. The CDR3 nucleotides are TGTGCCAGCAGCTTAGGGGCACACCAAGAGACCCAGTACTTC. It specifies CASSLGAHQETQYF.